Following are 9 T cell receptor beta chains from one sample sequenced in a study of blood T cell repertoires in COVID-19. Profiled with immunoSEQ multiplex PCR; TCRdb holds only in-frame clones, not every one. The sample shows 250,000 to 300,000 clones, 86% of them seen only once. The sequencing input was peripheral blood. All receptors derive from a man aged 18 to 29 with active or convalescent COVID-19.

The chain links TRBV11-1 to TRBJ2-5; D may be TRBD1 (6 bases). CDR1 and CDR2 from the germline V gene are SGHAT and FQDESV (reference sequence). The V gene lost 0 bases and the J gene lost 2 bases, with 10 bases spanning the gap. This CDR3 has 15 amino acids. The CDR3 nucleotides read TGTGCCAGCAGCTTAGCGGGGCAGGGGCAAGAGACCCAGTACTTC. Encoded protein: CASSLAGQGQETQYF.

This rearrangement joins TRBV5-4 to TRBJ1-4, with TRBD1 identical over 7 bases. With 2 bases clipped from V and 6 bases from J, the junction kept 4 bases outside the gene matches. This CDR3 has 14 residues. Per germline, CDR1 SGHNT and CDR2 YYREEE (reference sequence). DNA of the CDR3: TGTGCCAGCAGCTTAGCAGGGGGGCATGAAAAACTGTTTTTT. Amino acid sequence: CASSLAGGHEKLFF.

This chain links TRBV30 with TRBJ2-5; TRBD2 matches at 8 bases. V lost 6 bases to trimming and J lost 0 bases; unmatched junction nucleotides: 18. In germline, CDR1 is GTSNPN, CDR2 SVGIG (reference sequence). The CDR3 runs to 18 residues. CDR3 sequence: CACYPGTNAGRDQETQYF. CDR3 sequence (DNA): TGTGCCTGTTACCCCGGGACAAATGCCGGGAGGGACCAAGAGACCCAGTACTTC.

V usage is TRBV6-1 and J usage is TRBJ2-1, with D possibly being TRBD2 (6 bases). The CDR3 is 15 amino acids. With 1 base removed from V and 8 bases from J, the gap between germline ends came to 15 bases. Germline V gives CDR1 MNHNS, CDR2 SASEGT. The CDR3 coding sequence is TGTGCCAGCAGTGAAGGTGGCGGGGAGTGGGATGAGCAGTTCTTC. It translates to CASSEGGGEWDEQFF.

The V gene is TRBV12-3 or TRBV12-4, the J gene TRBJ2-5; a weak D match, TRBD2 (5 bases). The CDR3 covers 12 residues. V was cut by 2 bases and J by 7 bases, with 8 bases left in between. The CDR3 DNA reads TGTGCCAGCAGTTTACAGAGCGGGACCCAGTACTTC. Protein product: CASSLQSGTQYF.

The CDR3 region has the DNA TGTGCCAGCAGGAAGAACTATAACTACGAGCAGTACTTC. Protein: CASRKNYNYEQYF. This chain uses TRBV2 with TRBJ2-7; no clear D. The CDR3 totals 13 residues. Trimming removed 6 bases at V and 3 bases at J, with 12 bases between. Germline-derived CDR1 and CDR2 are SNHLY and FYNNEI. Supplemented by reference TRBV2 and TRBJ2-7, the full variable domain reads EPEVTQTPSHQVTQMGQEVILRCVPISNHLYFYWYRQILGQKVEFLVSFYNNEISEKSEIFDDQFSVERPDGSNFTLKIRSTKLEDSAMYFCASRKNYNYEQYFGPGTRLTVT.

The V gene is TRBV18, the J gene TRBJ2-5; D is perhaps TRBD1 (5 bases). Deletions cut 3 bases from V and 2 bases from J, with 13 bases between. From germline, CDR1 is KGHSH and CDR2 LQKENI. The CDR3 runs 15 residues. CDR3 nucleotides: TGTGCCAGCTCACCTCAGCGCGACAGTCAAGAGACCCAGTACTTC. It is translated as CASSPQRDSQETQYF.

The chain links TRBV7-9 to TRBJ1-1; 9 positions agree with TRBD1. CDR3 length equals 16 residues. Germline V gene lookup returns CDR1 SEHNR and CDR2 FQNEAQ (reference sequence). With 5 bases clipped from V and 5 bases from J, the junction kept 12 bases outside the gene matches. Here the CDR3 DNA reads TGTGCCAGCAGCCCACCGGGACAGGGAGAAAGGACTGAAGCTTTCTTT. Its translation: CASSPPGQGERTEAFF.

J is TRBJ2-3 and V is TRBV3-1 (or the pseudogene TRBV3-2); TRBD2 matches 8 bases. CDR1 and CDR2 from the germline V gene are LGHDT and YNNKEL (reference sequence). The CDR3 loop spans 17 amino acids. V lost 0 bases to trimming and J lost 4 bases; unmatched junction nucleotides: 9. The CDR3 spells CASSQDRPSGLADTQYF. Here the CDR3 DNA reads TGTGCCAGCAGCCAAGATCGGCCTAGCGGGTTGGCAGATACGCAGTATTTT.